The sequence of this T cell receptor beta chain was determined in a study of Graves' ophthalmopathy and Graves' hyperthyroidism. This clonotype was recorded many times. The CDR3 is 15 amino acids. V was trimmed by 1 base and J by 0 bases, leaving 4 bases between them. Germline V gene sequence: CDR1 SGHTA, CDR2 FQGNSA. RNA served as the template for amplifying TCR beta CDR3 regions. HTBI-primed RT-PCR formed the first round, and a multiplex PCR formed the second. TCRdb recomputed calls from the multiplex PCR reads with MiXCR, one row per CDR3 protein. This table holds roughly 300,000 distinct CDR3 sequences, roughly 16% found once.

The sequenced sample was peripheral blood. The sequence came from an adult man with Graves' ophthalmopathy. The rearrangement links TRBV7-2 to TRBJ2-6; D is uncertain. The DNA of the CDR3 is TGTGCCAGCAGCTTAGGGGTCTCTGGGGCCAACGTCCTGACTTTC. Translated, it gives CASSLGVSGANVLTF. Looking up the rest from reference TRBV7-2 and TRBJ2-6 gives the full variable domain: GAGVSQSPSNKVTEKGKDVELRCDPISGHTALYWYRQSLGQGLEFLIYFQGNSAPDKSGLPSDRFSAERTGGSVSTLTIQRTQQEDSAVYLCASSLGVSGANVLTFGAGSRLTVL.